This entry concerns a single T cell receptor (beta chain). Antigen unknown. Patients picked for sequencing had shown CD8+CD57+ cell expansion detected by flow cytometry. The entry originates in a study of CD8+CD57+ T cells in acquired aplastic anemia. Genomic DNA, serving as template, underwent TCR beta VDJ and CDR3 profiling. TCRdb re-called the reads with MiXCR, one entry per CDR3 protein. The sample includes around 500,000 distinct CDR3 sequences, approximately 32% of them seen just once. V dropped 7 bases and J dropped 3 bases, with 12 bases sitting between them. This CDR3 is 13 amino acids long. The germline V gene has CDR1 MNHNS and CDR2 SASEGT. Findings and caveats of the study: Patients and controls turned out to have 25 to 30 CD8+ CDR3 sequences in common.

The receptor was isolated from a human donor with aplastic anemia. The sequencing input was sorted CD4+, CD8+, or CD8+CD57+ T cells (not recorded which) from PBMCs. The gene calls are TRBV6-1 and TRBJ1-1; no clear D gene. The CDR3: CASTGSRDTEAFF. Written as DNA, the CDR3 is TGTGCCAGCACCGGGTCCCGGGACACTGAAGCTTTCTTT.